This entry describes one T cell receptor beta chain. Its antigen is unknown. Each CDR3 protein gets one entry after TCRdb re-called the RT-PCR reads with MiXCR. The sample records 500,000 to 700,000 distinct CDR3 sequences, around a quarter being singletons. The data are from a study of response to subunit inactivated influenza vaccine. General study results and limits: It was suggested by the authors that few new T cells are recruited by each seasonal influenza vaccination.

CDR1 SGHRS and CDR2 YFSETQ come from the germline V gene. The CDR3 contains 14 residues. Trimming left V 4 bases short and J 0 bases short, with 10 bases between. The data were also submitted as part of a second study, on T cells expressing NK-cell markers. This second study notes: Libraries used 5'RACE template switching adding universal primer site and UMIs. The TCR beta repertoires were obtained from sorted CD3+CD56+NKG2C+, CD3+CD56+NKG2C- and CD3+CD56-NKG2C+ T cells. The dominant NKG2C+ clonotypes represented 1.0-7.0% of CD8+ T cells in 6 or 7 donors. The CD3+CD56-NKG2C+ fraction was also led by these clonotypes in a few donors.

The sequence was collected from a man in his fifties who received an inactivated influenza vaccine. Material: CD4+ T cells sorted from PBMCs, obtained approximately 12 days after vaccination. This sequence joins TRBV5-1 and TRBJ2-5, with TRBD1 as a possible D gene (6 bases). The CDR3 coding sequence is TGCGCCAGCAGCGGTACAGGGTACCAAGAGACCCAGTACTTC. This translates into CASSGTGYQETQYF.